Sequencing of this T cell receptor (beta chain) was carried out in a study of blood T cell repertoires in COVID-19. At the level of the study: From the United States, Italy and Spain came samples of acute and convalescent COVID-19. T cells, B-cell-depleted T cells, or PBMCs provided the cDNA or gDNA that served as material.

J lost 1 base, V lost 3 bases, and 2 bases had no gene match. Germline V gives CDR1 LGHNA, CDR2 YNFKEQ. The CDR3 length is 14 residues. Per the authors' pipeline: How many nucleated cells were present was estimated from reference gene primer amplification. Profiling relied on immunoSEQ multiplex PCR, and the TCRdb table lists in-frame clones only, not all of them. V and J calls and clone size are given by that table; D and trimming were obtained from the DNA. The repertoire holds approximately 25,000 clones, with roughly nine tenths as singletons. V and J are TRBV4-2 and TRBJ2-5; 7 nucleotides line up with TRBD2. Material for sequencing was peripheral blood. The receptor's source is a human donor with active COVID-19. The donor label of this sample is uncertain. CDR3 nucleotide sequence: TGTGCCAGCAGCCAGAGCGGGGCCCAAGAGACCCAGTACTTC. Its translation: CASSQSGAQETQYF.